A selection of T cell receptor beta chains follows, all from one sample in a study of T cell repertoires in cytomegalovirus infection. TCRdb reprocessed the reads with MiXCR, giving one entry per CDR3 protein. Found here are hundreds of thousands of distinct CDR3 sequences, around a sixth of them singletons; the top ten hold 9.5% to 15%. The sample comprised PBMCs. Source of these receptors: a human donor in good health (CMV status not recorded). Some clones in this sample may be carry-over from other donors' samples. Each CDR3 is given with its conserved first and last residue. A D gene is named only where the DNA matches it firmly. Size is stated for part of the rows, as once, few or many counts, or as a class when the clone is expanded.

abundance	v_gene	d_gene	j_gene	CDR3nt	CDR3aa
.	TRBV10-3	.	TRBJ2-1	TGTGCCATCAAGCCGACGGGAACCTACAATGAGCAGTTCTTC	CAIKPTGTYNEQFF
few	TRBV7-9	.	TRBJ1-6	TGTGCCAGCAGCTTCGAGAGCTCCTATAATTCACCCCTCCACTTT	CASSFESSYNSPLHF
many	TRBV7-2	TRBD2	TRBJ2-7	TGTGCCAGCTCCCCCCTTTACGGAGGTCGGACTAGCGGGGGGGGCTACGAGCAGTACTTC	CASSPLYGGRTSGGGYEQYF
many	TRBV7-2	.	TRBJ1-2	TGTGCCAGCAGCTCGGGGTTTTTAGGCTATGGCTACACCTTC	CASSSGFLGYGYTF
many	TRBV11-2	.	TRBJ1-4	TGTGCCAGCACCCGTCGGCAGGAGAATGAAAAACTGTTTTTT	CASTRRQENEKLFF
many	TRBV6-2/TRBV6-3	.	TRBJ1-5	TGTGCCAGCAGTTACGATGCGGCTGGCGGTCAGCCCCAGCATTTT	CASSYDAAGGQPQHF
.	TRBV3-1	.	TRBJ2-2	TGTGCCAGCAGCCAAAGGGGGTTGTCCGGGGAGCTGTTTTTT	CASSQRGLSGELFF
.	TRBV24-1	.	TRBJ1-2	TGTGCCACCAGTGATCTGGACCCCGCCTCCAACTATGGCTACACCTTC	CATSDLDPASNYGYTF
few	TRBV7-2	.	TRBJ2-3	TGTGCCAGCAGGGGGGACTCCTCCCCAGATACGCAGTATTTT	CASRGDSSPDTQYF
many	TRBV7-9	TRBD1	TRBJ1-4	TGTGCCAGCACCACCGGGACAGGGACTAATGAAAAACTGTTTTTT	CASTTGTGTNEKLFF
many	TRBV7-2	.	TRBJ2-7	TGTGCCAGCAGCCGAAGGGACGGCCTCTCCGCCTACGAGCAGTACTTC	CASSRRDGLSAYEQYF
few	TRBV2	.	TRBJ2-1	TGTGCCAGCAGTGAAAGGGATGAGCAGTTCTTC	CASSERDEQFF
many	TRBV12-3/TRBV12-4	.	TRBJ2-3	TGTGCCAGCAGTCGCATAGACAGAGATACGCAGTATTTT	CASSRIDRDTQYF
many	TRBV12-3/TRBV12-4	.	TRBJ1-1	TGTGCCAGCAGTACCCGCCGGGGGGGAAACACTGAAGCTTTCTTT	CASSTRRGGNTEAFF
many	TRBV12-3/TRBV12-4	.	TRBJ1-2	TGTGCCAGCAGTCGGACTACTACAGTTAACTATGGCTACACCTTC	CASSRTTTVNYGYTF
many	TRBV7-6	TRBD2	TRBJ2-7	TGTGCCAGCAGCTTATCTCCTAGCGGGGGGGTCTACGAGCAGTACTTC	CASSLSPSGGVYEQYF
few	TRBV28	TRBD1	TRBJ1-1	TGTGCCAGCAGTCGATCGGGACAGGTGAACACTGAAGCTTTCTTT	CASSRSGQVNTEAFF
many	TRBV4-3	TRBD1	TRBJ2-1	TGCGCCAGCAGCCAAGAACCCTCCGCAGGGGGCCATGAGCAGTTCTTC	CASSQEPSAGGHEQFF
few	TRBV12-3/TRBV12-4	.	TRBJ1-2	TGTGCCAGCAGGCTACAAAACCGGGACCGCTATGGCTACACCTTC	CASRLQNRDRYGYTF
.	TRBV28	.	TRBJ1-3	TGTGCCGGCAGTTCGACAGACTCTGGAAACACCATATATTTT	CAGSSTDSGNTIYF
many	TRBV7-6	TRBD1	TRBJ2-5	TGTGCCAGCAGCTTACCGGGACAGGGGTTCCAAGAGACCCAGTACTTC	CASSLPGQGFQETQYF
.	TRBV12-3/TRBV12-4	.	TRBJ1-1	TGTGCCAGAAGTAAGGTGAACACTGAAGCTTTCTTT	CARSKVNTEAFF